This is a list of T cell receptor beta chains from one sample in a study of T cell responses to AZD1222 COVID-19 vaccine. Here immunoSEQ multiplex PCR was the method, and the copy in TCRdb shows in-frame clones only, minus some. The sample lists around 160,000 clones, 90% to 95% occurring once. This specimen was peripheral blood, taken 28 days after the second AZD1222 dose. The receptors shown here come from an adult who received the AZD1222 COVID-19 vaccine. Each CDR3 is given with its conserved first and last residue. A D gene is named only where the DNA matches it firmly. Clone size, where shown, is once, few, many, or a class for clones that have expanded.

TGTGCCAGCAGCTTAGAAGGCACTCCTAATGAAAAACTGTTTTTT | CASSLEGTPNEKLFF | TRBV11-2 | - | TRBJ1-4 | - | 15
TGTGCCAGCAGTAGTACAGGGGGCAGTCAGCCCCAGCATTTT | CASSSTGGSQPQHF | TRBV6-5 | TRBD1 | TRBJ1-5 | - | 14
TGTGCCAGCAGCTTACAGGGAGGTAGCAATCAGCCCCAGCATTTT | CASSLQGGSNQPQHF | TRBV5-5 | - | TRBJ1-5 | once | 15
TGCGCCAGCAGCTTGGGATCAGGGTACGAGCAGTACTTC | CASSLGSGYEQYF | TRBV5-1 | - | TRBJ2-7 | - | 13
TGTGCCAGCAGCTTAGAGGTCCGTGAAGCTTTCTTT | CASSLEVREAFF | TRBV7-9 | - | TRBJ1-1 | - | 12
TGTGCCAGCGGACGGGGGGGCCTGGACACTGAAGCTTTCTTT | CASGRGGLDTEAFF | TRBV7-9 | - | TRBJ1-1 | - | 14
TGTGCCAGCAGCTTAGGCCATTCCGAGCAGTACTTC | CASSLGHSEQYF | TRBV11-3 | - | TRBJ2-7 | few | 12
TGCGCCAGCAGCTTGAGGGGGTCCAGCACTGAAGCTTTCTTT | CASSLRGSSTEAFF | TRBV5-1 | - | TRBJ1-1 | - | 14
TGTGCCAGCAGTGAAGCGGGAGGGGTAGGCACTGAAGCTTTCTTT | CASSEAGGVGTEAFF | TRBV6-1 | - | TRBJ1-1 | - | 15
TGTGCCAGCACGGGGAGGGTCAATCAGCCCCAGCATTTT | CASTGRVNQPQHF | TRBV5-8 | - | TRBJ1-5 | - | 13
TGCGCCAGCAGCCCACCTGCAGGAGTTGCAACTAATGAAAAACTGTTTTTT | CASSPPAGVATNEKLFF | TRBV5-1 | - | TRBJ1-4 | - | 17
TGTGCCAGCAGCCTACAGGTGACTTACACTGAAGCTTTCTTT | CASSLQVTYTEAFF | TRBV3-1/TRBV3-2 | - | TRBJ1-1 | - | 14
TGCGCCAGCAGCCAACCGGGACAGCCTAATTCACCCCTCCACTTT | CASSQPGQPNSPLHF | TRBV4-1 | TRBD1 | TRBJ1-6 | - | 15
TGCACCATTAAACTAGCGGGAGGACGGGAGCTGTTTTTT | CTIKLAGGRELFF | TRBV1 | - | TRBJ2-2 | few | 13
TGTGCCAGCCGACTAGCAGGGGCCCAAGAGACCCAGTACTTC | CASRLAGAQETQYF | TRBV28 | - | TRBJ2-5 | - | 14
TGTGCCAGCAGTGACAGGGGATGGACCCAGTACTTC | CASSDRGWTQYF | TRBV6-1 | - | TRBJ2-5 | - | 12
TGTGCCAGCAGTCCGTCTCCCAGCTCCTACAATGAGCAGTTCTTC | CASSPSPSSYNEQFF | TRBV6-5 | - | TRBJ2-1 | - | 15